These T cell receptor beta chains were read from a single sample in a study of T-cell memory formation after mild COVID-19. MiXCR was run by TCRdb on the 5' RACE reads, yielding one entry per CDR3 protein. The data contain a few hundred thousand distinct CDR3 sequences, 10% to 13% of them seen just once; the ten biggest clones take up approximately 3%. What was sequenced was PBMCs or a T cell subset sorted from them (not recorded which). The source is a man between 18 and 35 years old who had mild COVID-19 (a few samples of this study predate the infection). Cell type and time point are not known. The CDR3 runs from the conserved cysteine through the conserved F or W.

TRBV7-2 CASSPGGGIQYF
TRBV11-2 CASSQSTGVSYEQYF
TRBV6-4 CASKGGMMYQPQHF
TRBV23-1 CASSQSTRPPPTDTQYF
TRBV19 CASSWFGVPAGYTF
TRBV10-2 CASRLAGDTGELFF
TRBV12-3/TRBV12-4 CASSLSTQNTEAFF
TRBV6-5 CASSYSMNGGYEQYF
TRBV4-1 CASSQDLGLGGYTF
TRBV6-5 CASSNGRHYGYTF
TRBV6-5 CASGQGSSYEQYF
TRBV6-2/TRBV6-3 CASSNTGVQPQHF
TRBV5-1 CASSLDPRAEKLFF
TRBV7-3 CASSLKGLTDTQYF
TRBV18 CASSPYDRALSEQYF
TRBV12-3/TRBV12-4 CASSPRADGAFF
TRBV20-1 CSARRAGARDTQYF
TRBV7-2 CASSLEGLRVETQYF
TRBV28 CASSPFGPLYNEQFF
TRBV3-1 CASSQGSGYTF